Described below is a single TCR beta chain sequence and its context. Its antigen is unidentified. This sample is drawn from a study of PD-1 blockade in classical Hodgkin lymphoma. Study-level results: Possibly reflecting disease activity or prior therapy, repertoire differences have causes that remain undefined. TCR diversity at baseline was reported to be reduced in newly diagnosed patients relative to healthy donors.

V lost 3 bases to trimming and J lost 2 bases, with 13 bases between them. Germline CDR1 and CDR2: SNHLY and FYNNEI. CDR3 length: 15 residues. Time point reported: newly diagnosed, previously untreated cHL patient sample. Serving as comparison were PBMCs from newly diagnosed, untreated classical Hodgkin lymphoma, which were sequenced alongside the relapsed/refractory trial patients. Profiled with immunoSEQ multiplex PCR; TCRdb holds only in-frame clones, not every one. Of some 27,000 clones in the sample, 80% to 95% were seen once. The rearrangement links TRBV2 to TRBJ2-5; D is unclear. The sample comprised peripheral blood mononuclear cells (PBMCs). The sequence was collected from a human donor with classical Hodgkin lymphoma. CDR3 sequence: CASSDPWVGQETQYF. CDR3 DNA sequence: TGTGCCAGCAGTGACCCCTGGGTAGGACAAGAGACCCAGTACTTC. Using reference TRBV2 and TRBJ2-5 for the parts outside the CDR3, the full variable domain is EPEVTQTPSHQVTQMGQEVILRCVPISNHLYFYWYRQILGQKVEFLVSFYNNEISEKSEIFDDQFSVERPDGSNFTLKIRSTKLEDSAMYFCASSDPWVGQETQYFGPGTRLLVL.